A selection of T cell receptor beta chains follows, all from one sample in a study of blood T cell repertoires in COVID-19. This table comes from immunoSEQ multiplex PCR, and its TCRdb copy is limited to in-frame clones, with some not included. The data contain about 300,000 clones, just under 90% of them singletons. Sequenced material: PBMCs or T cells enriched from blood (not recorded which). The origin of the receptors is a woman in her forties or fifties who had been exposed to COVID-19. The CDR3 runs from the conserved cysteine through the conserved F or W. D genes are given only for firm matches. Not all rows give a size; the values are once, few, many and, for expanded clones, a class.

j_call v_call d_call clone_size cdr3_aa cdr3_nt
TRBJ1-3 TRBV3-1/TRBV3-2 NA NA CASSQGLPASGNTIYF TGTGCCAGCAGCCAAGGACTGCCAGCCTCTGGAAACACCATATATTTT
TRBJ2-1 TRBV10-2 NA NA CASSVVPSNEQFF TGCGCCAGCAGTGTCGTCCCGTCCAATGAGCAGTTCTTC
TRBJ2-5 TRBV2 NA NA CASSGRALQETQYF TGTGCCAGCAGTGGGAGGGCATTGCAAGAGACCCAGTACTTC
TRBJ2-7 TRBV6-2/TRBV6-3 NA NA CASSYQTYEQYF TGTGCCAGCAGTTATCAGACCTACGAGCAGTACTTC
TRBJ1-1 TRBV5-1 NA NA CASSFVGGNTEAFF TGCGCCAGCAGCTTTGTAGGGGGGAACACTGAAGCTTTCTTT
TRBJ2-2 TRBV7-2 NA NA CASSLGPAGELFF TGTGCCAGCAGCTTAGGTCCGGCCGGGGAGCTGTTTTTT
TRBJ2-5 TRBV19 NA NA CASSTGTHGETQYF TGTGCCAGTAGTACCGGGACTCATGGAGAGACCCAGTACTTC
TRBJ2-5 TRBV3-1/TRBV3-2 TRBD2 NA CASSKSGGKETQYF TGTGCCAGCAGCAAGAGCGGGGGCAAAGAGACCCAGTACTTC
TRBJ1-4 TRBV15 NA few CATRIGGSEKLFF TGTGCCACCAGGATCGGAGGGAGCGAAAAACTGTTTTTT
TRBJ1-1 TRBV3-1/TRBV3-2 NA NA CASSPEGVLNTEAFF TGTGCCAGCAGCCCTGAGGGGGTCCTGAACACTGAAGCTTTCTTT
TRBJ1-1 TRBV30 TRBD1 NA CAWSPQGARSFPEAFF TGTGCCTGGAGTCCACAGGGGGCGAGATCTTTCCCTGAAGCTTTCTTT
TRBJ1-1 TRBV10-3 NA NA CAIRANTEAFF TGTGCCATCAGGGCGAACACTGAAGCTTTCTTT
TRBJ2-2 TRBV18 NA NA CASSPSGSGSTGELFF TGTGCCAGCTCACCATCCGGGTCCGGATCGACCGGGGAGCTGTTTTTT
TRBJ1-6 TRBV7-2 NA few CASSLSGTSGSPLHF TGTGCCAGCAGCTTATCCGGGACAAGTGGTTCACCCCTCCACTTT
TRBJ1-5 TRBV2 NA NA CASGQVSNQPQHF TGTGCCAGCGGGCAGGTTAGCAATCAGCCCCAGCATTTT
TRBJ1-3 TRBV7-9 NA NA CASTPFASYGSGNTIYF TGTGCCAGCACCCCATTTGCCTCGTACGGGTCTGGAAACACCATATATTTT
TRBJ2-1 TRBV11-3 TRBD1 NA CASSLEGTGSYNEQFF TGTGCCAGCAGCTTAGAGGGGACAGGGAGTTACAATGAGCAGTTCTTC
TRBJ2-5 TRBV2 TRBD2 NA CASSKFEMGLAGETQYF TGTGCCAGCAGTAAATTCGAGATGGGACTAGCCGGGGAGACCCAGTACTTC
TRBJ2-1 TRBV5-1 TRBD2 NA CASSLEGLAGNNEQFF TGCGCCAGCAGCTTGGAGGGACTAGCGGGGAACAATGAGCAGTTCTTC
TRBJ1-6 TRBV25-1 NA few CASSELGAGDYNSPLHF TGTGCCAGCAGTGAATTAGGGGCAGGGGACTATAATTCACCCCTCCACTTT
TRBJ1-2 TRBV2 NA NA CASTRYRESHYGYTF TGTGCCAGCACCCGTTACAGGGAATCTCACTATGGCTACACCTTC
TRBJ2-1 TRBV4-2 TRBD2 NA CASSQGAGGPRNEQFF TGTGCCAGCAGCCAAGGGGCGGGGGGTCCGCGGAATGAGCAGTTCTTC
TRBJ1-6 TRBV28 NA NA CASSLGQRFSPLHF TGTGCCAGCAGTTTAGGACAGCGCTTTTCACCCCTCCACTTT
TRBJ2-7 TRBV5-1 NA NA CASRSRGSSYEQYF TGCGCCAGCAGGTCCCGGGGTAGCTCCTACGAGCAGTACTTC
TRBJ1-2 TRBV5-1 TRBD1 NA CASSNTGAVGYGYTF TGCGCCAGCAGCAACACAGGGGCGGTAGGGTATGGCTACACCTTC
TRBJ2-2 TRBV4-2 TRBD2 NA CASSQPTSGVLNTGELFF TGTGCCAGCAGCCAACCAACTAGCGGGGTATTGAACACCGGGGAGCTGTTTTTT
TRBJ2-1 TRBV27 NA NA CASSPAYRDYNEQFF TGTGCCAGCAGCCCCGCATACAGGGACTACAATGAGCAGTTCTTC
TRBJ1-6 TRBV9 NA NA CASSQGRGLSPLHF TGTGCCAGCAGCCAGGGAAGGGGCCTTTCACCCCTCCACTTT
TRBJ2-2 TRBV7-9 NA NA CASRDRDTGELFF TGTGCCAGCCGAGACCGGGACACCGGGGAGCTGTTTTTT
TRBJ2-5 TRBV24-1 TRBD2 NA CATGGLAGDWDGTQYF TGTGCCACCGGGGGACTAGCGGGGGACTGGGACGGGACCCAGTACTTC
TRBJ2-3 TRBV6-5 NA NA CASHRRGTDTQYF TGTGCCAGCCACAGGAGGGGCACAGATACGCAGTATTTT
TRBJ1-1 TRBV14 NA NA CASSQFGGTEAFF TGTGCCAGCAGCCAATTCGGCGGCACTGAAGCTTTCTTT
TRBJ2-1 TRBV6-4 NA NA CASSDNLLTNNEQFF TGTGCCAGCAGTGATAACCTCTTGACAAACAATGAGCAGTTCTTC
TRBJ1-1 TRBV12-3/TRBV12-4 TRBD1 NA CASSLETGGGAFF TGTGCCAGCAGTTTAGAGACAGGGGGCGGGGCTTTCTTT
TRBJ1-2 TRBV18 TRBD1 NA CASSSWTGDYGYTF TGTGCCAGCTCAAGCTGGACAGGGGACTATGGCTACACCTTC
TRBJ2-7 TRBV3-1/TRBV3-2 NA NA CASSPPLLYEQYF TGTGCCAGCAGCCCCCCTTTATTATACGAGCAGTACTTC
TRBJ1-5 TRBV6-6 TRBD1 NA CATGTGKGSNQPQHF TGTGCCACAGGGACAGGGAAGGGAAGCAATCAGCCCCAGCATTTT
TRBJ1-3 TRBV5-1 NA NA CASSQQPPPIRGSGNTIYF TGCGCCAGCAGCCAACAACCCCCCCCCATCAGGGGCTCTGGAAACACCATATATTTT
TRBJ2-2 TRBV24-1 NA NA CATSGDGDTGELFF TGTGCCACCAGTGGAGATGGTGACACCGGGGAGCTGTTTTTT
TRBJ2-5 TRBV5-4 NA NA CASRRTTQETQYF TGTGCCAGCAGGCGGACTACACAAGAGACCCAGTACTTC
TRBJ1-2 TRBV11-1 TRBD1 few CASRPDRDGGYTF TGTGCCAGCAGACCAGACAGGGATGGAGGCTACACCTTC
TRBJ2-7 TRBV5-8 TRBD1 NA CASSLSFGDRSTYEQYF TGTGCCAGCAGCTTGTCGTTTGGGGACAGGAGCACCTACGAGCAGTACTTC
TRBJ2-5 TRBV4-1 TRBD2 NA CASSQGGLAGETQYF TGCGCCAGCAGCCAGGGGGGACTAGCGGGGGAGACCCAGTACTTC
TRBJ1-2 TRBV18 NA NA CASSPNRVRGYTF TGTGCCAGCTCACCGAACAGGGTACGCGGCTACACCTTC
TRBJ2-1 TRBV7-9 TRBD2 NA CASSPRLAGVNEQFF TGTGCCAGCAGCCCCAGACTAGCGGGTGTCAATGAGCAGTTCTTC
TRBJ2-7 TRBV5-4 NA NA CAVSPTDISYEQYF TGTGCCGTCAGCCCGACAGATATATCCTACGAGCAGTACTTC
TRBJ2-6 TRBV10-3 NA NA CAISESSTGANVLTF TGTGCCATCAGTGAGTCGAGCACTGGGGCCAACGTCCTGACTTTC
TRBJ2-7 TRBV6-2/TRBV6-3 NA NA CASSYGPGGGSYEQYF TGTGCCAGCAGTTACGGTCCGGGTGGGGGCAGCTACGAGCAGTACTTC
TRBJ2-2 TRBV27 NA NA CASSSQGLYTGELFF TGTGCCAGCAGTTCACAGGGTTTGTACACCGGGGAGCTGTTTTTT
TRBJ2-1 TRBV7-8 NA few CASSPYRVAYNEQFF TGTGCCAGCAGTCCTTACAGGGTTGCCTACAATGAGCAGTTCTTC
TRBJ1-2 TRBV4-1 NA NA CASSPPTDIYGYTF TGCGCCAGCAGCCCCCCGACGGACATCTATGGCTACACCTTC
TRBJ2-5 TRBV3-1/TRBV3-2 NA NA CASSTRQAYQETQYF TGTGCCAGCAGCACGCGACAGGCGTACCAAGAGACCCAGTACTTC
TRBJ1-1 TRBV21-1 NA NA CASSKVGSGRTEAFF TGTGCCAGCAGCAAAGTGGGTTCAGGGCGTACTGAAGCTTTCTTT
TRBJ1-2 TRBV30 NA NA CAGGRDGYTF TGTGCCGGGGGGAGAGATGGCTACACCTTC